The present TCR beta chain was sequenced within a study of human T cells and chemical hapten exposure. Regarding time point: healthy volunteer bleed at 6 weeks. Unfractionated whole blood yielded total RNA. CDR1 SGDLS and CDR2 YYNGEE come from the germline V gene. The CDR3 is made up of 16 amino acids. Losses at the gene ends were 1 base for V and 4 bases for J; bases not matched to a gene: 8. Within the library, unique molecular identifiers were attached to each individual cDNA molecule. TCRdb reprocessed the RACE reads with MiXCR, giving one entry per CDR3 protein. This repertoire shows about 47,000 distinct CDR3 sequences, about 3.5% found once; its top ten account for around 6%. This clonotype was seen repeatedly, ten times or more.

Sequencing was done on a sample of whole blood. This TCR derives from a human donor in good health. Some clones in this sample may be carry-over from other donors' samples. The chain carries TRBV9 and TRBJ2-1; 7 nucleotides agree with TRBD2. The CDR3 bases are TGTGCCAGCAGCGTACAGACCGGGAGGACATACAATGAGCAGTTCTTC. As protein: CASSVQTGRTYNEQFF.